The 30 T cell receptor beta chains presented below share a single source sample, sequenced in a study of vaccination and CD4 T cells after COVID-19. Treatment noted: approximately nine-day PBMC culture with coronavirus spike peptide pools or control peptides (ViraFEST assay). Pre-COVID-19 pandemic sampling (2011-2018) yielded the unexposed donor's CD4+ T cells. Cultured CD4+ T cell DNA was sequenced using the Oncomine TCR Beta short-read assay. TCRdb ran MiXCR on the PCR reads and lists one entry per CDR3 protein. The sample records 4,000 to 5,500 distinct CDR3 sequences, over 55% being singletons. Their cognate antigens are unknown. The sample consisted of CD4+ T cells from blood, cultured in vitro. The receptors derive from a human donor in good health.

This sequence joins TRBV20-1 and TRBJ2-5; 11 positions match TRBD2. This CDR3 region has 14 residues. V shed 1 base and J 5 bases; nucleotides not matched to a gene: 3. Germline V gene lookup returns CDR1 DFQATT and CDR2 SNEGSKA (reference sequence). DNA for the CDR3: TGCAGTGCTAGAGTAGCGGGGGGGCTGGAGACCCAGTACTTC. Its protein product is CSARVAGGLETQYF.

The chain is built from TRBV12-3 or TRBV12-4 and TRBJ1-1; D may be TRBD1 (5 bases). The CDR3 length is 15 residues. Between the trimmed V and J ends, which lost 6 bases and 6 bases, there was a span of 20 bases. This CDR3 reads CASRSGRLGLAEAFF. CDR3 bases: TGTGCCAGCAGATCGGGACGCTTAGGTTTAGCTGAAGCTTTCTTT.

This clonotype was seen only a few times. The chain links TRBV7-9 to TRBJ1-5; no reliable D call. The germline V gene encodes CDR1 SEHNR and CDR2 FQNEAQ (reference sequence). The CDR3 loop spans 14 amino acids. Trimming cost V 1 base and J 4 bases, with 8 bases left between them. CDR3: CASSLGPVNQPQHF. DNA for the CDR3: TGTGCCAGCAGCTTAGGCCCGGTAAATCAGCCCCAGCATTTT.

The chain carries TRBV28 and TRBJ1-3; TRBD1 might be the D (5 bases). V lost 7 bases to trimming and J lost 4 bases, with 11 bases between them. Germline V CDR1 and CDR2: MDHEN, SYDVKM. This CDR3 comprises 13 residues. The CDR3 DNA is TGTGCCAGCATTGACAGTCGGGGAAACACCATATATTTT. This sequence encodes CASIDSRGNTIYF.

The chain joins TRBV20-1 to TRBJ2-5; D remains unclear. V gave up 2 bases and J gave up 7 bases, with 23 bases separating them. CDR1 DFQATT and CDR2 SNEGSKA come from the germline V gene (reference sequence). The CDR3 sequence is 16 residues long. The CDR3 nucleotides read TGCAGTGCTAGACCTAATCGACGGGTTTCGGGTCGGACCCAGTACTTC. This gives the protein CSARPNRRVSGRTQYF.

This clonotype was detected only once. This rearrangement joins TRBV7-2 to TRBJ2-7; TRBD1 might be the D (5 bases). V gave up 4 bases and J gave up 6 bases, with 7 bases separating them. The CDR3 is 11 amino acids. Germline V CDR1 and CDR2: SGHTA, FQGNSA. CDR3 loop: CASSSRGEQYF. In DNA form, the CDR3 reads TGTGCCAGCAGCTCAAGGGGCGAGCAGTACTTC.

V is TRBV7-6 and J is TRBJ2-5; 8 bases match TRBD2. Trimming at V came to 2 bases and at J to 4 bases, leaving 9 bases not matched to a gene. Germline loops: CDR1 SGHVS, CDR2 FNYEAQ. The length of the CDR3 is 16 residues. CDR3 sequence reads: CASSLSAGALLETQYF. The DNA of the CDR3 is TGTGCCAGCAGCTTATCAGCGGGAGCATTGTTAGAGACCCAGTACTTC. Full variable domain (missing parts from reference TRBV7-6 and TRBJ2-5): GAGVSQSPRYKVTKRGQDVALRCDPISGHVSLYWYRQALGQGPEFLTYFNYEAQQDKSGLPNDRFSAERPEGSISTLTIQRTEQRDSAMYRCASSLSAGALLETQYFGPGTRLLVL.

This chain uses TRBV6-2 or TRBV6-3 with TRBJ1-6; D is undetermined. Germline V gene data show CDR1 as MNHEY and CDR2 as SVGEGT. CDR3 length: 13 residues. Trimming cost V 0 bases and J 9 bases, with 6 bases left between them. CDR3 DNA: TGTGCCAGCAGTTACTCGCCTCCTTCACCCCTCCACTTT. Translated, it gives CASSYSPPSPLHF.

This rearrangement joins TRBV20-1 to TRBJ1-2; no reliable D call. The CDR3 has 13 residues. Trimming took off 1 base at V and 4 bases at J, with 10 bases between the two ends. The germline V gene encodes CDR1 DFQATT and CDR2 SNEGSKA (reference sequence). In DNA, the CDR3 is TGCAGTGCTAGAGGGAGGGATGGCTATGGCTACACCTTC. It yields the protein CSARGRDGYGYTF.

CDR3 sequence reads: CASSLEGLSSYEQYF. The CDR3 coding sequence is TGTGCCAGCAGCTTAGAAGGATTGAGCTCCTACGAGCAGTACTTC. The chain joins TRBV7-6 to TRBJ2-7; D uncertain. Per the germline V gene, CDR1 is SGHVS and CDR2 is FNYEAQ. The CDR3 length is 15 residues. Trimming took 1 base from V and 0 from J, leaving 10 bases between them.

The rearrangement links TRBV7-9 to TRBJ2-7; D is possibly TRBD1 (5 bases). The CDR3 length is 12 residues. The germline V and J ends were trimmed by 5 bases and 3 bases, with 8 bases remaining between them. Germline V lookup: CDR1 SEHNR, CDR2 FQNEAQ (reference sequence). The CDR3 spells CASSVTDYEQYF. The CDR3 DNA follows: TGTGCCAGCAGCGTGACAGACTACGAGCAGTACTTC.

The V and J genes are TRBV7-9 and TRBJ2-7, with TRBD2 identical over 9 bases. The germline CDR1 and CDR2 sequences are SEHNR and FQNEAQ (reference sequence). J gave up 5 bases and V 4 bases, and 12 bases lay outside the gene matches. The CDR3 consists of 16 residues. The CDR3 DNA sequence: TGTGCCAGCAGCTCCCCATTAGCGGGAGCCCCCCACGAGCAGTACTTC. It is translated as CASSSPLAGAPHEQYF.

By proportion, this clonotype is medium-sized. This chain connects TRBV20-1 to TRBJ1-5, with a weak D call TRBD1 (5 bases). Per the germline V gene, CDR1 is DFQATT and CDR2 is SNEGSKA (reference sequence). V dropped 3 bases and J dropped 5 bases, with 11 bases sitting between them. There are 13 residues in the CDR3. DNA of the CDR3: TGCAGTGCTAGTCTACAGGTTGATCAGCCCCAGCATTTT. It codes for CSASLQVDQPQHF.

V usage is TRBV29-1 and J usage is TRBJ1-1; TRBD1 might be the D (6 bases). Germline CDR1 is SQVTM and CDR2 is ANQGSEA. V gave up 6 bases and J gave up 0 bases, with 8 bases separating them. CDR3 size: 12 residues. In DNA, the CDR3 is TGCAGCGTCCGGGACATGAACACTGAAGCTTTCTTT. Translation: CSVRDMNTEAFF.

The CDR3 DNA reads TGCAGTGCTAGAGATGGAGAGCGGGGGAGTGTTGTAGATACGCAGTATTTT. This gives the protein CSARDGERGSVVDTQYF. V is TRBV20-1 and J is TRBJ2-3, with 8 bases lining up with TRBD2. The CDR3 extends over 17 amino acids. The ends lost 0 bases at V and 5 bases at J; junction bases unmatched: 13. CDR1 DFQATT and CDR2 SNEGSKA come from the germline V gene (reference sequence).

The rearrangement joins TRBV6-1 to TRBJ2-2, with TRBD2 matching 12 bases. Germline V CDR1 and CDR2: MNHNS, SASEGT. Unmatched junction bases numbered 6, after V lost 6 bases and J lost 4 bases. The CDR3 is made up of 16 amino acids. The CDR3 DNA follows: TGTGCCAGCAGCTCCCTAGCGGGGGGGCCCACCGGGGAGCTGTTTTTT. Translation: CASSSLAGGPTGELFF.

This rearrangement joins TRBV19 to TRBJ2-1; possible D gene TRBD2, 6 bases. CDR1 is LNHDA, CDR2 SQIVND, per germline (reference sequence). The CDR3 is 15 residues long. Trimming pared 6 bases from V and 3 bases from J, leaving 15 bases between. In DNA, the CDR3 is TGTGCCAGTAGCCTTAAAGGCGGGGTCTACAATGAGCAGTTCTTC. Encoded protein: CASSLKGGVYNEQFF.

This clonotype was seen more than once but under ten times. No DNA is shown, since the ends of the CDR3 on it are uncertain; the CDR3 is the one TCRdb lists. The CDR3 sequence: CASSSRWGEGAYEQYF. V usage is TRBV21-1 and J usage is TRBJ2-7; the DNA was not used to check the table's D call, TRBD2. TRBV21-1 is classified as a pseudogene. A total of 16 residues make up the CDR3, ends included.

The J gene is TRBJ2-7, the V gene TRBV19, with D possibly matching TRBD1 (6 bases). The CDR3 spans 16 residues. Between the trimmed V and J ends, which lost 4 bases and 3 bases, there was a span of 19 bases. Germline CDR1 is LNHDA and CDR2 is SQIVND (reference sequence). The CDR3 loop is CASSTTTGGQVYEQYF. The DNA for the CDR3 is TGTGCCAGTAGTACGACGACAGGCGGGCAAGTCTACGAGCAGTACTTC.

The rearrangement uses TRBV20-1 and TRBJ1-2; the match to TRBD1 covers 8 bases. The CDR3 extends over 16 amino acids. Germline lookup yields CDR1 DFQATT and CDR2 SNEGSKA (reference sequence). J gave up 6 bases and V 0 bases, and 12 bases lay outside the gene matches. CDR3 residues: CSARDGGGQGGHGYTF. Written as DNA, the CDR3 is TGCAGTGCTAGAGATGGGGGAGGACAGGGAGGACATGGCTACACCTTC.

The rearrangement uses TRBV20-1 and TRBJ2-1; possible D gene TRBD2, 6 bases. CDR3 length: 13 amino acids. Germline CDR1 and CDR2: DFQATT and SNEGSKA (reference sequence). V lost 6 bases to trimming and J lost 3 bases, with 12 bases between them. The chain's CDR3 is CSAPGTRYNEQFF. The CDR3 DNA reads TGCAGTGCCCCCGGGACTCGCTACAATGAGCAGTTCTTC.

The rearrangement uses TRBV5-1 and TRBJ1-2, with 8 bases aligning to TRBD1. The junction had 6 bases not matched to a gene; V was cut back by 4 bases and J by 4 bases. The CDR3 is 14 residues long. Germline loops: CDR1 SGHRS, CDR2 YFSETQ. The CDR3, as DNA: TGCGCCAGCAGCCCGGACAGGGACCTCTATGGCTACACCTTC. It specifies CASSPDRDLYGYTF. Together with reference TRBV5-1 and TRBJ1-2, the CDR3 gives the full variable domain: KAGVTQTPRYLIKTRGQQVTLSCSPISGHRSVSWYQQTPGQGLQFLFEYFSETQRNKGNFPGRFSGRQFSNSRSEMNVSTLELGDSALYLCASSPDRDLYGYTFGSGTRLTVV.

This clonotype has more than one count but fewer than ten. The chain joins TRBV15 to TRBJ1-6, with a tentative D call TRBD1 (6 bases). Per germline, CDR1 LNHNV and CDR2 YYDKDF (reference sequence). Trimming removed 0 bases at V and 7 bases at J, with 13 bases between. The CDR3 covers 16 residues. CDR3 residues: CATSREGGARNSPLHF. In DNA form, the CDR3 reads TGTGCCACCAGCAGAGAGGGGGGGGCTAGGAATTCACCCCTCCACTTT.

The rearrangement joins TRBV27 to TRBJ1-2, with D possibly being TRBD1 (5 bases). The V end was cut by 6 bases, the J end by 8 bases, with 22 bases between. This CDR3 region has 15 residues. Per the germline V gene, CDR1 is MNHEY and CDR2 is SMNVEV (reference sequence). CDR3 in DNA: TGTGCCAGCAGACAGTCGGGACCGTTGATTAGGGGCTACACCTTC. Amino acids: CASRQSGPLIRGYTF.

V and J are TRBV6-1 and TRBJ1-6; possibly TRBD1 for D (6 bases). There are 15 residues in the CDR3. V was trimmed by 6 bases and J by 9 bases, leaving 18 bases between them. From germline, CDR1 is MNHNS and CDR2 SASEGT. CDR3 DNA: TGTGCCAGCAGGAACCGCCGGGACACCTTTTCACCCCTCCACTTT. Translating gives CASRNRRDTFSPLHF.

This clonotype was detected once. V and J are TRBV30 and TRBJ1-6, with 9 bases that match TRBD1. The CDR3 has 12 amino acids. Per germline, CDR1 GTSNPN and CDR2 SVGIG (reference sequence). The V gene end was trimmed by 3 bases and the J gene end by 15 bases; junction bases not matched to a gene: 6. CDR3 DNA sequence: TGTGCCTGGAGCACAAGGACAGGGGTCCTCCACTTT. Translating gives CAWSTRTGVLHF.

The chain uses TRBV20-1 and TRBJ2-5; maybe TRBD2 (7 bases). The CDR3 consists of 14 residues. CDR1 and CDR2 from the germline V gene are DFQATT and SNEGSKA (reference sequence). V was cut by 1 base and J by 5 bases, with 14 bases left in between. The CDR3 sequence is CSARGAGAGETQYF. DNA of the CDR3: TGCAGTGCTAGAGGCGCGGGGGCGGGGGAGACCCAGTACTTC.

This clonotype was seen a handful of times. The chain carries TRBV20-1 and TRBJ1-5; no clear D. The CDR3 runs to 13 residues. V lost 6 bases to trimming and J lost 0 bases, with 9 bases between them. Germline values: CDR1 DFQATT, CDR2 SNEGSKA (reference sequence). CDR3 amino acids: CSARQYSNQPQHF. CDR3 coding DNA: TGCAGTGCACGTCAGTATAGCAATCAGCCCCAGCATTTT.

This clonotype was found once. The gene calls are TRBV7-2 and TRBJ2-1; D is ambiguous. This CDR3 is 14 amino acids long. V was shortened by 3 bases and J by 5 bases, with 11 bases between the two germline ends. Germline CDR1 SGHTA, CDR2 FQGNSA. CDR3 in amino acids: CASSFLGSNNEQFF. CDR3 sequence (DNA): TGTGCCAGCAGCTTCTTAGGCAGTAACAATGAGCAGTTCTTC.

The chain uses TRBV5-1 and TRBJ2-5; D remains unclear. Per germline, CDR1 SGHRS and CDR2 YFSETQ. Trimming left V 0 bases short and J 3 bases short, with 3 bases between. The CDR3 extends over 12 amino acids. CDR3 nucleotides: TGCGCCAGCAGCTTGGGGAAAGAGACCCAGTACTTC. This sequence encodes CASSLGKETQYF. Looking up the rest from reference TRBV5-1 and TRBJ2-5 gives the full variable domain: KAGVTQTPRYLIKTRGQQVTLSCSPISGHRSVSWYQQTPGQGLQFLFEYFSETQRNKGNFPGRFSGRQFSNSRSEMNVSTLELGDSALYLCASSLGKETQYFGPGTRLLVL.